These 21 T cell receptor beta chains share one sample of origin, sequenced in a study of blood T cell repertoires in COVID-19. Data came from immunoSEQ multiplex PCR; TCRdb stores just in-frame clones and leaves some out. The sample yields fewer than 400,000 clones, approximately 87% seen once. Source material: PBMCs or T cells enriched from blood (not recorded which). These TCRs come from a woman aged 45-59 years who had recovered from COVID-19.

About this clone: Relative to the germline gene, one junction end is altered; a read error may explain this. The chain combines TRBV27 with TRBJ1-1; D might be TRBD1 (6 bases). Germline V CDR1 and CDR2: MNHEY, SMNVEV (reference sequence). This CDR3 is 13 amino acids long. CDR3 bases: TGTGCCAGCAGCCTAGGGGGTAGCACTGAAGCTTCCTTT. Its protein product is CASSLGGSTEASF.

The chain links TRBV4-3 to TRBJ2-7, with D perhaps TRBD1 (5 bases). The CDR3 extends over 15 amino acids. V was cut by 0 bases and J by 6 bases, with 15 bases left in between. In germline, CDR1 is LGHNA, CDR2 YSLEER. The CDR3 sequence is CASSQDRGLPSEQYF. The CDR3 coding sequence is TGCGCCAGCAGCCAAGATAGGGGCCTCCCTAGCGAGCAGTACTTC.

The genes are TRBV10-3 and TRBJ1-6, with unresolved D. Trimming removed 2 bases at V and 9 bases at J, with 11 bases between. The CDR3 covers 14 residues. Germline V gene lookup returns CDR1 ENHRY and CDR2 SYGVKD. CDR3 protein: CAISELVEGSPLHF. CDR3 nucleotides: TGTGCCATCAGTGAGCTAGTTGAGGGTTCACCCCTCCACTTT.

The rearrangement links TRBV28 to TRBJ1-3; D may be TRBD1 (6 bases). Trimming cost V 5 bases and J 6 bases, with 11 bases left between them. CDR3 length: 13 residues. Germline CDR1 and CDR2: MDHEN and SYDVKM. CDR3 bases: TGTGCCAGCAGTGGACAGAGTTTAAACACCATATATTTT. Residues: CASSGQSLNTIYF.

The chain employs TRBV6-5 and TRBJ1-1; 9 bases fit TRBD1. CDR1 MNHEY and CDR2 SVGAGI come from the germline V gene. This CDR3 spans 14 amino acids. The junction had 7 bases not matched to a gene; V was cut back by 6 bases and J by 5 bases. CDR3 in DNA: TGTGCCAGCAGAACCTCTGACAGGGGGACTGAAGCTTTCTTT. Translation gives CASRTSDRGTEAFF.

With regard to this clone: This same CDR3 is encoded by further DNA sequences in the sample. The chain couples TRBV27 to TRBJ1-1; 9 bases match TRBD1. The CDR3 has 14 amino acids. The germline V gene has CDR1 MNHEY and CDR2 SMNVEV (reference sequence). V was pared by 4 bases and J by 2 bases, with 2 bases of the junction left unmatched. CDR3 DNA: TGTGCCAGCAGTTGGGACAGGGCCAACACTGAAGCTTTCTTT. It translates to CASSWDRANTEAFF.

The rearrangement links TRBV2 to TRBJ2-3, with 9 positions matching TRBD2. The J segment lost 5 bases and the V segment lost 4 bases, leaving 1 base of the junction unmatched. Germline V lookup: CDR1 SNHLY, CDR2 FYNNEI. The CDR3 loop spans 13 amino acids. Here the CDR3 reads CASSGTSVDTQYF. The DNA of the CDR3 is TGTGCCAGCAGTGGGACTAGCGTAGATACGCAGTATTTT.

The rearrangement links TRBV18 to TRBJ2-7; 7 bases align to TRBD1. This CDR3 has 12 amino acids. The V and J ends lost 6 bases and 5 bases, in that order; junction bases with no gene match: 4. Germline CDR1 and CDR2: KGHSH and LQKENI. The CDR3 region is CASSRDRHEQYF. The CDR3 nucleotides read TGTGCCAGCTCGAGGGACAGACACGAGCAGTACTTC.

The rearrangement joins TRBV18 to TRBJ2-3, with D unresolved. CDR1 KGHSH and CDR2 LQKENI come from the germline V gene. This CDR3 comprises 15 residues. V was shortened by 3 bases and J by 4 bases, with 14 bases between the two germline ends. CDR3 region: CASSPEWAVADTQYF. The CDR3, as DNA: TGTGCCAGCTCACCCGAGTGGGCAGTCGCAGATACGCAGTATTTT.

The chain combines TRBV3-1 (or the pseudogene TRBV3-2) with TRBJ2-1; TRBD2 agrees at 10 bases. The germline V gene encodes CDR1 LGHDT and CDR2 YNNKEL (reference sequence). The V and J ends lost 0 bases and 5 bases, in that order; junction bases with no gene match: 4. CDR3 size: 16 residues. The CDR3 loop is CASSQDGLAVNNEQFF. In DNA, the CDR3 is TGTGCCAGCAGCCAAGACGGACTAGCGGTTAACAATGAGCAGTTCTTC.

The chain uses TRBV19 and TRBJ2-1; tentatively, D is TRBD2 (5 bases). The CDR3 has 16 amino acids. Trimming removed 0 bases from V and 0 bases from J, with 9 bases in between. Germline values: CDR1 LNHDA, CDR2 SQIVND (reference sequence). CDR3 in DNA: TGTGCCAGTAGTATAGACGGGGAAAGCTCCTACAATGAGCAGTTCTTC. This gives the protein CASSIDGESSYNEQFF.

The chain links TRBV27 to TRBJ1-6, with D unresolved. The CDR3 sequence is 14 residues long. CDR1 and CDR2 (germline): MNHEY, SMNVEV (reference sequence). V was shortened by 7 bases and J by 4 bases, with 11 bases between the two germline ends. The CDR3 nucleotides are TGTGCCAGCACGACGGGAGAATATAATTCACCCCTCCACTTT. Protein sequence: CASTTGEYNSPLHF.

The V call is TRBV25-1, the J call TRBJ1-6; 7 bases are a match to TRBD1. Germline CDR1 is MGHDK and CDR2 is SYGVNS. The CDR3 length is 15 residues. The ends lost 7 bases at V and 7 bases at J; junction bases unmatched: 10. CDR3 sequence: CASTSTGLGNSPLHF. CDR3 coding DNA: TGTGCCAGCACCTCGACAGGGCTCGGAAATTCACCCCTCCACTTT.

This clone appeared a few times. The genes are TRBV5-1 and TRBJ1-5; D might be TRBD1 (6 bases). The V end lost 0 bases, the J end lost 3 bases, and 10 bases lay between the germline ends. The CDR3 spans 15 residues. Looked up from germline, CDR1 is SGHRS and CDR2 is YFSETQ. This chain's CDR3 is CASSLVSGANQPQHF. Here the CDR3 DNA reads TGCGCCAGCAGCTTGGTTTCAGGGGCCAATCAGCCCCAGCATTTT.

Worth noting for this clone: Distinct nucleotide sequences in the sample also encode this CDR3. This rearrangement joins TRBV5-1 to TRBJ1-3; TRBD1 agrees at 8 bases. CDR1 is SGHRS and CDR2 is YFSETQ in the germline V gene. CDR3 size: 15 residues. After removal of 5 bases from V and 0 bases from J, the junction contained 4 bases not matched to a gene. The CDR3 DNA is TGCGCCAGCAGTGATCAGGGGGCCTCTGGAAACACCATATATTTT. Translated: CASSDQGASGNTIYF.

This chain uses TRBV29-1 with TRBJ2-2; D is perhaps TRBD1 (6 bases). CDR3 length equals 14 residues. V shed 5 bases and J shed 4 bases, with 14 bases lying between them. Looked up from germline, CDR1 is SQVTM and CDR2 is ANQGSEA. This chain's CDR3 is CSVRRGIGTGELFF. In DNA, the CDR3 is TGCAGCGTTCGCAGGGGAATTGGCACCGGGGAGCTGTTTTTT.

The V gene is TRBV24-1, the J gene TRBJ2-7; maybe TRBD1 (5 bases). The CDR3 loop spans 13 amino acids. V lost 2 bases, J lost 5 bases, and 9 bases lay in between. The germline gives CDR1 KGHDR, CDR2 SFDVKD. Here the CDR3 DNA reads TGTGCCACCAGTGATTCGGGCAGGGACGAGCAGTACTTC. Its translation: CATSDSGRDEQYF.

The rearrangement links TRBV3-1 (or the pseudogene TRBV3-2) to TRBJ2-7, with 7 bases lining up with TRBD1. The J segment lost 5 bases and the V segment lost 0 bases, leaving 16 bases of the junction unmatched. The CDR3 has 18 residues. CDR1 LGHDT and CDR2 YNNKEL come from the germline V gene (reference sequence). CDR3 sequence: CASSQDLTLRQGVHEQYF. The CDR3 region has the DNA TGTGCCAGCAGCCAAGATCTAACTTTACGACAGGGCGTCCACGAGCAGTACTTC.

The chain uses TRBV11-2 and TRBJ2-1; 7 nucleotides match TRBD2. V trimming: 1 base; J trimming: 5 bases; junction bases outside the gene matches: 5. CDR3 length: 15 residues. The germline V gene encodes CDR1 SGHAT and CDR2 FQNNGV. The CDR3 nucleotides are TGTGCCAGCAGCTTAGGATATGGACTAGACAATGAGCAGTTCTTC. Protein: CASSLGYGLDNEQFF.

The CDR3 region is CASSPRVLGNQPQHF. The CDR3 region has the DNA TGCGCCAGCAGCCCCCGGGTTTTAGGCAATCAGCCCCAGCATTTT. The V and J genes are TRBV23-1 and TRBJ1-5, with D unclear. TRBV23-1 is known as an ORF, though its function is uncertain. Trimming took 6 bases from V and 2 from J, leaving 14 bases between them. The CDR3 runs 15 residues.

The chain uses TRBV15 and TRBJ1-4, with 9 bases identical to TRBD1. J was trimmed by 3 bases and V by 3 bases; bases with no gene match: 5. This CDR3 has 16 amino acids. Germline-derived CDR1 and CDR2 are LNHNV and YYDKDF (reference sequence). The CDR3 sequence: CATSSGTGSANEKLFF. The CDR3 DNA reads as TGTGCCACCAGCAGCGGGACAGGGTCTGCTAATGAAAAACTGTTTTTT.